Listed below are T cell receptor beta chains from one sample, sequenced in a study of cytomegalovirus exposure and HLA in healthy donors. Assay used: immunoSEQ multiplex PCR; TCRdb lists only in-frame clones, some missing. The sample includes some 270,000 clones, 65% to 90% of them seen just once. Sequenced material: PBMCs. The origin of the receptors is a woman in her late teens or twenties in good health and CMV-seronegative. CDR3s include the opening cysteine and the closing phenylalanine or tryptophan. The order of the fields is CDR3 DNA, CDR3 protein, D gene, J gene, V gene, clone size. D genes are given only for firm matches. Size is omitted from some rows. Given values are once, few, many or a class for expanded clones.

CDR3 DNA: TGCGCCAGCAGCCAAGTCAGGGAAGGTGGCTACACCTTC; CDR3 protein: CASSQVREGGYTF; D gene: -; J gene: TRBJ1-2; V gene: TRBV4-1; clone size: few
CDR3 DNA: TGTGCCTGGAAATCAGTGAACACCGGGGAGCTGTTTTTT; CDR3 protein: CAWKSVNTGELFF; D gene: -; J gene: TRBJ2-2; V gene: TRBV30; clone size: -
CDR3 DNA: TGTGCCAGCAGCCCCGGGCGGGGGCGCGGGGAGCAGTACTTC; CDR3 protein: CASSPGRGRGEQYF; D gene: -; J gene: TRBJ2-7; V gene: TRBV7-2; clone size: once
CDR3 DNA: TGTGCCAGCAGCTATAGCGATACCTACGAGCAGTACTTC; CDR3 protein: CASSYSDTYEQYF; D gene: -; J gene: TRBJ2-7; V gene: TRBV13; clone size: -
CDR3 DNA: TGTGCCAGCAGTGAATCGGGGATAGGCAATCAGCCCCAGCATTTT; CDR3 protein: CASSESGIGNQPQHF; D gene: -; J gene: TRBJ1-5; V gene: TRBV2; clone size: -
CDR3 DNA: TGTGCCAGCAGCTTGGGGACAGGGGGCTTTACACCCCTCCACTTT; CDR3 protein: CASSLGTGGFTPLHF; D gene: TRBD1; J gene: TRBJ1-6; V gene: TRBV7-9; clone size: -
CDR3 DNA: TGTGCCAGCACTTCGATGGACAGCCGCGAGCAGTACTTC; CDR3 protein: CASTSMDSREQYF; D gene: -; J gene: TRBJ2-7; V gene: TRBV7-9; clone size: few
CDR3 DNA: TGCGCCAGCAGCCAAGGGGCGGGAACCCCCTACAATGAGCAGTTCTTC; CDR3 protein: CASSQGAGTPYNEQFF; D gene: -; J gene: TRBJ2-1; V gene: TRBV4-3; clone size: -
CDR3 DNA: TGTGCCAGTAGTATCGGGGGAGGGTCTCGCCGGACAGGCTACACCTTC; CDR3 protein: CASSIGGGSRRTGYTF; D gene: -; J gene: TRBJ1-2; V gene: TRBV19; clone size: -
CDR3 DNA: TGTGCCAGCAGCTCACCCGGGACAGGTTCCTACGAGCAGTACTTC; CDR3 protein: CASSSPGTGSYEQYF; D gene: TRBD1; J gene: TRBJ2-7; V gene: TRBV13; clone size: -
CDR3 DNA: TGTGCCAGCAGCTTCAGGATGGGTGGAAACACCATATATTTT; CDR3 protein: CASSFRMGGNTIYF; D gene: -; J gene: TRBJ1-3; V gene: TRBV13; clone size: -
CDR3 DNA: TGTGCCAGCAGTCCCACTAGCGGGAGAACGTCCCCAGATACGCAGTATTTT; CDR3 protein: CASSPTSGRTSPDTQYF; D gene: TRBD2; J gene: TRBJ2-3; V gene: TRBV27; clone size: -
CDR3 DNA: TGTGCCAGCAGCTTGGGGACAGGGGGCACAGATACGCAGTATTTT; CDR3 protein: CASSLGTGGTDTQYF; D gene: TRBD1; J gene: TRBJ2-3; V gene: TRBV11-2; clone size: -
CDR3 DNA: TGTGCCAGCAGCCAAGAGGACAGGGGGCCGCCGAACACTGAAGCTTTCTTT; CDR3 protein: CASSQEDRGPPNTEAFF; D gene: TRBD1; J gene: TRBJ1-1; V gene: TRBV4-2; clone size: -
CDR3 DNA: TGTGCTAGTGGTTTGGTACGATATGGCATTACTGAAGCTTTCTTT; CDR3 protein: CASGLVRYGITEAFF; D gene: -; J gene: TRBJ1-1; V gene: TRBV12-5; clone size: -
CDR3 DNA: TGTGCCAGCAGTTTATGGTACCCCAGACAATCAAAGCAGCCCCAGCATTTT; CDR3 protein: CASSLWYPRQSKQPQHF; D gene: -; J gene: TRBJ1-5; V gene: TRBV28; clone size: -
CDR3 DNA: TGTGCCAGCAGTTTCAGCGGGACAGGGAATCAGCCCCAGCATTTT; CDR3 protein: CASSFSGTGNQPQHF; D gene: TRBD1; J gene: TRBJ1-5; V gene: TRBV6-5; clone size: -
CDR3 DNA: TGTGCCAGCAGACGACAGTCAACTAATGAAAAACTGTTTTTT; CDR3 protein: CASRRQSTNEKLFF; D gene: -; J gene: TRBJ1-4; V gene: TRBV27; clone size: -
CDR3 DNA: TGTGCCAGCAGCCTATCTACAGGGTTTGGTCAGCCCCAGCATTTT; CDR3 protein: CASSLSTGFGQPQHF; D gene: -; J gene: TRBJ1-5; V gene: TRBV7-9; clone size: -
CDR3 DNA: TGTGCCAGCAGCGGACAGGAAGAATATGGCTACACCTTC; CDR3 protein: CASSGQEEYGYTF; D gene: TRBD1; J gene: TRBJ1-2; V gene: TRBV2; clone size: -
CDR3 DNA: TGTGCCAGCAGCTTAGTTCGGGGTTTACCCACTGAAGCTTTCTTT; CDR3 protein: CASSLVRGLPTEAFF; D gene: -; J gene: TRBJ1-1; V gene: TRBV7-2; clone size: -
CDR3 DNA: TGTGCCAGTAGTATACGCGATGAAAAACTGTTTTTT; CDR3 protein: CASSIRDEKLFF; D gene: -; J gene: TRBJ1-4; V gene: TRBV19; clone size: -
CDR3 DNA: TGCGCCAGCAGCCCCGACACGGACACTGAAGCTTTCTTT; CDR3 protein: CASSPDTDTEAFF; D gene: -; J gene: TRBJ1-1; V gene: TRBV4-3; clone size: -
CDR3 DNA: TGTGCCAGCAGTCTCCCCACAGGGATGGCAGCTTTCTTT; CDR3 protein: CASSLPTGMAAFF; D gene: -; J gene: TRBJ1-1; V gene: TRBV6-5; clone size: -
CDR3 DNA: TGTGCCAGCAGTCCCGGCTCCTACAATGAGCAGTTCTTC; CDR3 protein: CASSPGSYNEQFF; D gene: -; J gene: TRBJ2-1; V gene: TRBV6-6; clone size: -
CDR3 DNA: TGTGCCAGCAAAGCCGGGACAGGGGTTGCGCACGAGCAGTACTTC; CDR3 protein: CASKAGTGVAHEQYF; D gene: TRBD1; J gene: TRBJ2-7; V gene: TRBV2; clone size: -
CDR3 DNA: TGTGCCAGCAGTTACGGGACAGACTACAATGAGCAGTTCTTC; CDR3 protein: CASSYGTDYNEQFF; D gene: TRBD1; J gene: TRBJ2-1; V gene: TRBV6-5; clone size: -
CDR3 DNA: TGTGCCAGCAGCGCAACAGGGGTCCCGAACTATGGCTACACCTTC; CDR3 protein: CASSATGVPNYGYTF; D gene: TRBD1; J gene: TRBJ1-2; V gene: TRBV7-9; clone size: -
CDR3 DNA: TGTGCCAGCAGCCCAGCGGGAGGGTACAATGAGCAGTTCTTC; CDR3 protein: CASSPAGGYNEQFF; D gene: TRBD2; J gene: TRBJ2-1; V gene: TRBV14; clone size: -
CDR3 DNA: TGTGCCAGCAGTTTATACTCGACGTTCCGACATGGGAATGAGCAGTTCTTC; CDR3 protein: CASSLYSTFRHGNEQFF; D gene: -; J gene: TRBJ2-1; V gene: TRBV28; clone size: -
CDR3 DNA: TGTGCCAGCAGTTTAGCGGCAGCTAATAATTCACCCCTCCACTTT; CDR3 protein: CASSLAAANNSPLHF; D gene: -; J gene: TRBJ1-6; V gene: TRBV27; clone size: -
CDR3 DNA: TGTGCCAGCAGTTACTCGGAGGCGCCTGAAGCTTTCTTT; CDR3 protein: CASSYSEAPEAFF; D gene: -; J gene: TRBJ1-1; V gene: TRBV6-5; clone size: -
CDR3 DNA: TGTGCCAGCAGCCCTCGGGACAGAGGGAGGTACTTC; CDR3 protein: CASSPRDRGRYF; D gene: TRBD1; J gene: TRBJ2-7; V gene: TRBV14; clone size: -
CDR3 DNA: TGCGCCACCAGCAACCAGGGCCGAACGCCCTACAATGAGCAGTTCTTC; CDR3 protein: CATSNQGRTPYNEQFF; D gene: -; J gene: TRBJ2-1; V gene: TRBV5-1; clone size: -
CDR3 DNA: TGTGCCAGCAGCTTAATTACACAGGGAAAGGAAGCTTTCTTT; CDR3 protein: CASSLITQGKEAFF; D gene: -; J gene: TRBJ1-1; V gene: TRBV7-9; clone size: -
CDR3 DNA: TGTGCCAGCACCTCGGGACATCCGAACACCGGGGAGCTGTTTTTT; CDR3 protein: CASTSGHPNTGELFF; D gene: -; J gene: TRBJ2-2; V gene: TRBV2; clone size: -
CDR3 DNA: TGTGCCAGCAGACACCAAGTAGAGACCCAGTACTTC; CDR3 protein: CASRHQVETQYF; D gene: -; J gene: TRBJ2-5; V gene: TRBV6-1; clone size: many
CDR3 DNA: TGCAGTGGGAGGCGAGAGGATACGCAGTATTTT; CDR3 protein: CSGRREDTQYF; D gene: -; J gene: TRBJ2-3; V gene: TRBV20-1; clone size: -
CDR3 DNA: TGTGCCAGCAGTTCGGCGGGCACAGATACGCAGTATTTT; CDR3 protein: CASSSAGTDTQYF; D gene: -; J gene: TRBJ2-3; V gene: TRBV27; clone size: -
CDR3 DNA: TGTGCCAGCAGTGAGAAGAGGGGGTTTTCGGGCGGGGAGCTGTTTTTT; CDR3 protein: CASSEKRGFSGGELFF; D gene: -; J gene: TRBJ2-2; V gene: TRBV2; clone size: -
CDR3 DNA: TGTGCCAGCAGCTTAGAGACAGGGGGCACTGAAGCTTTCTTT; CDR3 protein: CASSLETGGTEAFF; D gene: TRBD1; J gene: TRBJ1-1; V gene: TRBV7-6; clone size: -
CDR3 DNA: TGTGCCAGCAGCTTGGGGGCCCTGTACAATGAGCAGTTCTTC; CDR3 protein: CASSLGALYNEQFF; D gene: -; J gene: TRBJ2-1; V gene: TRBV7-3; clone size: -
CDR3 DNA: TGTGCCAGCAGCCCACGACAGGGCCATCCTTACGAGCAGTACTTC; CDR3 protein: CASSPRQGHPYEQYF; D gene: TRBD1; J gene: TRBJ2-7; V gene: TRBV13; clone size: once
CDR3 DNA: TGCGCCAGCAGCTTGGGATCCAGCCAAGAGACCCAGTACTTC; CDR3 protein: CASSLGSSQETQYF; D gene: -; J gene: TRBJ2-5; V gene: TRBV5-1; clone size: -
CDR3 DNA: TGTGCCAGCAGTCCACTAGGGGGAACTGGGGCCAACGTCCTGACTTTC; CDR3 protein: CASSPLGGTGANVLTF; D gene: -; J gene: TRBJ2-6; V gene: TRBV25-1; clone size: once
CDR3 DNA: TGTGCCAGCAGTAAGAGGTACATCATGAACACTGAAGCTTTCTTT; CDR3 protein: CASSKRYIMNTEAFF; D gene: -; J gene: TRBJ1-1; V gene: TRBV2; clone size: -
CDR3 DNA: TGTGCCAGCAGAAACTTCAGGAACTATGGCTACACCTTC; CDR3 protein: CASRNFRNYGYTF; D gene: -; J gene: TRBJ1-2; V gene: TRBV2; clone size: few
CDR3 DNA: TGTGCCTGGAGTGGAGGAGGCAGCCTTGGCCAGCCCCAGCATTTT; CDR3 protein: CAWSGGGSLGQPQHF; D gene: -; J gene: TRBJ1-5; V gene: TRBV30; clone size: once
CDR3 DNA: TGCGCCAGCAGCTTAAAACCGGGACAACAGAACACTGAAGCTTTCTTT; CDR3 protein: CASSLKPGQQNTEAFF; D gene: -; J gene: TRBJ1-1; V gene: TRBV5-1; clone size: once
CDR3 DNA: TGTGCCAGCAGGGAGGACGATGCGGGAGAAACGTTCTTC; CDR3 protein: CASREDDAGETFF; D gene: TRBD2; J gene: TRBJ2-1; V gene: TRBV6-6; clone size: -
CDR3 DNA: TGTGCCAGCAGCTTGGATCCTGGAGATTCCGGTGGCTACACCTTC; CDR3 protein: CASSLDPGDSGGYTF; D gene: -; J gene: TRBJ1-2; V gene: TRBV5-6; clone size: -
CDR3 DNA: TGTGCCAGCAGCTTAGCGGGCAGGGCCGTGGGTACCTTC; CDR3 protein: CASSLAGRAVGTF; D gene: -; J gene: TRBJ1-2; V gene: TRBV11-2; clone size: few
CDR3 DNA: TGTGCCAGCAGCAGTGGAGCGACCGGGGAGCTGTTTTTT; CDR3 protein: CASSSGATGELFF; D gene: -; J gene: TRBJ2-2; V gene: TRBV11-2; clone size: -
CDR3 DNA: TGTGCCAGCAGTTGGGGGGTTGGGGTACGGTACGAGCAGTACTTC; CDR3 protein: CASSWGVGVRYEQYF; D gene: -; J gene: TRBJ2-7; V gene: TRBV6-5; clone size: -